The next 32 T cell receptor beta chains were all read from a single sample in a study of technical replicates of blood from a handful of donors. The repertoire was sequenced with immunoSEQ multiplex PCR; TCRdb's copy has only in-frame clones and lacks some. The profile covers around 76,000 clones, with 95% to 97% appearing a single time and over 0.2% taken by the ten largest. The sample comprised T cells isolated from PBMCs. These receptors were taken from a human donor in good health.

The chain joins TRBV5-5 to TRBJ2-7; tentatively, D is TRBD1 (5 bases). With 5 bases removed from V and 0 bases from J, the gap between germline ends came to 15 bases. Per germline, CDR1 SGHKS and CDR2 YYEKEE (reference sequence). The CDR3 has 15 residues. As DNA, the CDR3 is TGTGCCAGCAGACCAGGGCGGTCCCTCTCCTACGAGCAGTACTTC. This translates into CASRPGRSLSYEQYF.

The J gene is TRBJ2-3, the V gene TRBV4-1; D is perhaps TRBD2 (6 bases). The CDR3 runs to 17 residues. The germline V gene has CDR1 MGHRA and CDR2 YSYEKL. Trimming left V 6 bases short and J 3 bases short, with 22 bases between. The CDR3 is CASRSGSLARWTDTQYF. The CDR3 nucleotides are TGCGCCAGCAGATCAGGGTCTCTAGCGCGTTGGACAGATACGCAGTATTTT.

The V gene is TRBV7-9, the J gene TRBJ2-1; 8 positions match TRBD2. Germline V gene lookup returns CDR1 SEHNR and CDR2 FQNEAQ (reference sequence). V lost 2 bases and J lost 7; bases outside the gene matches: 7. The CDR3 is 15 amino acids. The DNA for the CDR3 is TGTGCCAGCAGCTTACGTTCGGGAGGGCCGAATGAGCAGTTCTTC. It is translated as CASSLRSGGPNEQFF.

This chain connects TRBV6-5 to TRBJ2-7; 10 positions match TRBD2. V lost 0 bases and J lost 2; bases outside the gene matches: 1. The length of the CDR3 is 15 residues. The germline V gene has CDR1 MNHEY and CDR2 SVGAGI. CDR3 region: CASSYSLAGAYEQYF. The CDR3 DNA is TGTGCCAGCAGTTACTCCCTAGCGGGGGCCTACGAGCAGTACTTC.

The chain has TRBV29-1 and TRBJ2-2, with D tentatively TRBD1 (6 bases). CDR1 is SQVTM and CDR2 is ANQGSEA in the germline V gene. V was pared by 3 bases and J by 5 bases, with 13 bases between. The CDR3 sequence is 14 residues long. The CDR3 DNA is TGCAGCGTTGATCGGCAGGGGAGTACCGGGGAGCTGTTTTTT. Its translation is CSVDRQGSTGELFF.

The chain is built from TRBV6-5 and TRBJ2-5; TRBD1 might be the D (6 bases). This CDR3 region has 13 residues. Germline V lookup: CDR1 MNHEY, CDR2 SVGAGI. The ends were cut back, 5 bases at V and 3 bases at J, with 10 bases in the middle. The CDR3 reads CASSNAGEETQYF. The CDR3 nucleotides are TGTGCCAGCAGTAATGCAGGGGAAGAGACCCAGTACTTC.

This chain uses TRBV4-1 with TRBJ2-7, with D unclear. V was clipped by 2 bases and J by 0 bases, with 14 bases between them. Germline CDR1 and CDR2: MGHRA and YSYEKL. There are 16 residues in the CDR3. CDR3: CASSQRSDSFSYEQYF. CDR3 bases: TGCGCCAGCAGCCAACGCTCCGATAGTTTCTCCTACGAGCAGTACTTC.

In its sample, this clone was seen once. The V call is TRBV6-5, the J call TRBJ1-2; D call uncertain. Germline-derived CDR1 and CDR2 are MNHEY and SVGAGI. There are 13 residues in the CDR3. The V gene lost 0 bases and the J gene lost 6 bases, with 8 bases spanning the gap. Here the CDR3 reads CASSYSSLHGYTF. The CDR3 coding sequence is TGTGCCAGCAGTTACTCGTCTCTACATGGCTACACCTTC.

The V and J genes are TRBV5-1 and TRBJ1-5; 9 nucleotides agree with TRBD1. The germline gives CDR1 SGHRS, CDR2 YFSETQ. The CDR3 sequence is 14 residues long. V lost 3 bases, J lost 4 bases, and 2 bases stayed unmatched. CDR3 bases: TGCGCCAGCAGCTCGGGGACAGGGAATCAGCCCCAGCATTTT. Translated: CASSSGTGNQPQHF.

DNA of the CDR3: TGCAGCGTTGAAGGGGAAGGGGATGAGCAGTACTTC. It translates to CSVEGEGDEQYF. V and J are TRBV29-1 and TRBJ2-7; D is perhaps TRBD1 (5 bases). The V and J ends lost 1 base and 7 bases respectively, with 11 bases between them. The length of the CDR3 is 12 residues. Germline CDR1 is SQVTM and CDR2 is ANQGSEA.

This clone showed up just once. The chain recombines TRBV9 with TRBJ2-3, with a possible D match to TRBD1 (5 bases). CDR1 is SGDLS, CDR2 YYNGEE, per germline. The CDR3 sequence is 13 residues long. Trimming stripped 4 bases from V and 5 bases from J, with 11 bases between. The CDR3 sequence: CASSLPQGDTQYF. CDR3 nucleotides: TGTGCCAGCAGCCTACCTCAGGGAGATACGCAGTATTTT.

The chain links TRBV5-4 to TRBJ1-1; weak D call: TRBD1 (6 bases). The germline V gene has CDR1 SGHNT and CDR2 YYREEE (reference sequence). V was cut by 0 bases and J by 3 bases, with 15 bases left in between. The CDR3 has 16 residues. CDR3 in amino acids: CASSLAGYQGYTEAFF. DNA of the CDR3: TGTGCCAGCAGCTTGGCCGGGTATCAGGGGTACACTGAAGCTTTCTTT. Looking up the rest from reference TRBV5-4 and TRBJ1-1 gives the full variable domain: ETGVTQSPTHLIKTRGQQVTLRCSSQSGHNTVSWYQQALGQGPQFIFQYYREEENGRGNFPPRFSGLQFPNYSSELNVNALELDDSALYLCASSLAGYQGYTEAFFGQGTRLTVV.

The genes are TRBV9 and TRBJ1-1; 8 nucleotides line up with TRBD1. Losses at the gene ends were 3 bases for V and 3 bases for J; bases not matched to a gene: 7. Germline V gene data show CDR1 as SGDLS and CDR2 as YYNGEE. The CDR3 length is 15 residues. The DNA for the CDR3 is TGTGCCAGCAGCGGATCAGGGGGCAGGGACACTGAAGCTTTCTTT. Amino acids: CASSGSGGRDTEAFF.

This chain joins TRBV5-1 and TRBJ1-1; TRBD1 matches 9 bases. CDR1 and CDR2 (germline): SGHRS, YFSETQ. Trimming at V came to 3 bases and at J to 4 bases, leaving 10 bases not matched to a gene. The CDR3 is made up of 16 amino acids. The CDR3 region is CASSSDPWDRATEAFF. DNA of the CDR3: TGCGCCAGCAGCTCGGATCCATGGGACAGGGCCACTGAAGCTTTCTTT.

The V and J genes are TRBV5-1 and TRBJ1-1, with a possible D match to TRBD1 (5 bases). The germline V gene encodes CDR1 SGHRS and CDR2 YFSETQ. The V end lost 1 base, the J end lost 4 bases, and 14 bases lay between the germline ends. The CDR3 has 15 amino acids. CDR3 sequence: CASSLLQGVGTEAFF. For the CDR3, the DNA is TGCGCCAGCAGCTTGCTGCAAGGGGTAGGCACTGAAGCTTTCTTT.

This sequence joins TRBV18 and TRBJ2-1; unclear D gene. CDR1 and CDR2 from the germline V gene are KGHSH and LQKENI. V gave up 4 bases and J gave up 9 bases, with 13 bases separating them. The CDR3 consists of 13 residues. The CDR3, as DNA: TGTGCCAGCTCACTCGGAGCCTTAGGTGAGCAGTTCTTC. It specifies CASSLGALGEQFF. The entire variable domain, with the rest obtained from reference TRBV18 and TRBJ2-1, is as follows: NAGVMQNPRHLVRRRGQEARLRCSPMKGHSHVYWYRQLPEEGLKFMVYLQKENIIDESGMPKERFSAEFPKEGPSILRIQQVVRGDSAAYFCASSLGALGEQFFGPGTRLTVL.

CDR3 nucleotides: TGTGCCAGCAGTTTCAGGGAAAACATTCAGTACTTC. It translates to CASSFRENIQYF. The chain couples TRBV28 to TRBJ2-4, with D perhaps TRBD1 (5 bases). V lost 3 bases, J lost 5 bases, and 5 bases lay in between. Per germline, CDR1 MDHEN and CDR2 SYDVKM. This CDR3 comprises 12 residues.

This CDR3 is CASSHWTSGITDTQYF. The CDR3 DNA reads TGTGCCAGCAGCCATTGGACTAGCGGGATAACAGATACGCAGTATTTT. The chain is built from TRBV7-8 and TRBJ2-3; TRBD2 aligns across 12 bases. The CDR3 is 16 amino acids. The germline V gene encodes CDR1 SGHVS and CDR2 FQNEAQ. Trimming at V came to 5 bases and at J to 3 bases, leaving 6 bases not matched to a gene.

The V call is TRBV14, the J call TRBJ2-1; weak D call: TRBD2 (6 bases). Germline assignment: CDR1 SGHDN and CDR2 FVKESK. The germline V and J ends were trimmed by 1 base and 9 bases, with 13 bases remaining between them. The CDR3 runs 14 residues. The CDR3 spells CASSQVGGVGEQFF. DNA of the CDR3: TGTGCCAGCAGCCAAGTGGGCGGGGTGGGTGAGCAGTTCTTC.

In its sample, this clone was seen a few times. As DNA, the CDR3 is TGCGCCAGCAGCCATCTGCAGGGACTAGAAAGGAGCCCGATGAACACTGAAGCTTTCTTT. Translating it yields CASSHLQGLERSPMNTEAFF. The V gene is TRBV4-1, the J gene TRBJ1-1, with D tentatively TRBD1 (5 bases). Germline CDR1 and CDR2: MGHRA and YSYEKL. V was trimmed by 3 bases and J by 0 bases, leaving 26 bases between them. CDR3 length: 20 amino acids.

The V call is TRBV5-4, the J call TRBJ2-7, with a weak D call TRBD1 (6 bases). V lost 3 bases and J lost 5, with 18 bases in between. This CDR3 contains 15 residues. Looked up from germline, CDR1 is SGHNT and CDR2 is YYREEE (reference sequence). The CDR3 is CASSSYPDRKDEQYF. The CDR3 DNA reads TGTGCCAGCAGCTCCTACCCTGACAGGAAGGACGAGCAGTACTTC.

The DNA of the CDR3 is TGTGCCAGCAGCTTCGGGGGAGAGTACAATGAGCAGTTCTTC. Protein sequence: CASSFGGEYNEQFF. The chain uses TRBV5-6 and TRBJ2-1; D may be TRBD2 (6 bases). The CDR3 extends over 14 amino acids. CDR1 and CDR2 from the germline V gene are SGHDT and YYEEEE. The V end was cut by 2 bases, the J end by 4 bases, with 10 bases between.

V gene TRBV9 combines with J gene TRBJ2-7; 7 bases align to TRBD1. Trimming removed 0 bases from V and 2 bases from J; junction bases left unmatched: 2. Germline V gene sequence: CDR1 SGDLS, CDR2 YYNGEE. This CDR3 spans 14 amino acids. The CDR3 region is CASSVDRGPYEQYF. The CDR3 DNA sequence: TGTGCCAGCAGCGTAGACAGGGGCCCCTACGAGCAGTACTTC.

This clone was seen just once. The rearrangement joins TRBV6-5 to TRBJ2-2, with 10 bases matching TRBD1. The V gene's germline CDR1 is MNHEY and CDR2 SVGAGI. The V gene end was trimmed by 5 bases and the J gene end by 5 bases; junction bases not matched to a gene: 5. The CDR3 sequence is 15 residues long. CDR3 DNA sequence: TGTGCCAGCAGTCCGACAGGGGGCCGAACCGGGGAGCTGTTTTTT. Encoded protein: CASSPTGGRTGELFF.

This chain uses TRBV2 with TRBJ1-1, with D tentatively TRBD1 (5 bases). The CDR3 spans 13 residues. The ends were cut back, 6 bases at V and 1 base at J, with 9 bases in the middle. In germline, CDR1 is SNHLY, CDR2 FYNNEI. The CDR3, as DNA: TGTGCCAGCAGGGACAACAGGAACACTGAAGCTTTCTTT. Protein sequence: CASRDNRNTEAFF.

This clone came up a few times. This chain joins TRBV10-3 and TRBJ2-5, with D perhaps TRBD2 (5 bases). Trimming stripped 0 bases from V and 5 bases from J, with 25 bases between. CDR1 and CDR2 from the germline V gene are ENHRY and SYGVKD. The CDR3 is made up of 19 amino acids. CDR3 amino acids: CAISESVYSGGPSQETQYF. The CDR3 DNA is TGTGCCATCAGTGAGTCAGTTTACTCTGGAGGCCCCTCGCAGGAGACCCAGTACTTC.

The J gene is TRBJ1-3, the V gene TRBV10-3; D unclear. The V end lost 1 base, the J end lost 2 bases, and 12 bases lay between the germline ends. The CDR3 consists of 16 residues. Looked up from germline, CDR1 is ENHRY and CDR2 is SYGVKD. The CDR3 protein is CAISEYRVQTGNTIYF. CDR3 nucleotides: TGTGCCATCAGTGAGTATCGGGTTCAGACTGGAAACACCATATATTTT.

This clone was detected once. The chain is built from TRBV9 and TRBJ1-1, with TRBD1 identical over 9 bases. The CDR3 contains 16 residues. The trim removed 0 bases at V and 3 bases at J, leaving 6 bases unmatched. CDR1 and CDR2 from the germline V gene are SGDLS and YYNGEE. CDR3 DNA sequence: TGTGCCAGCAGCGTAGCTTCGGGGACAGGGTACACTGAAGCTTTCTTT. Translating it yields CASSVASGTGYTEAFF. Looking up the rest from reference TRBV9 and TRBJ1-1 gives the full variable domain: DSGVTQTPKHLITATGQRVTLRCSPRSGDLSVYWYQQSLDQGLQFLIQYYNGEERAKGNILERFSAQQFPDLHSELNLSSLELGDSALYFCASSVASGTGYTEAFFGQGTRLTVV.

The chain couples TRBV5-1 to TRBJ2-7; 8 bases agree with TRBD2. There are 14 residues in the CDR3. The germline V gene has CDR1 SGHRS and CDR2 YFSETQ. The V gene end was trimmed by 4 bases and the J gene end by 5 bases; junction bases not matched to a gene: 8. CDR3 amino acids: CASSTGLADNEQYF. The CDR3 coding sequence is TGCGCCAGCAGCACCGGACTAGCAGATAACGAGCAGTACTTC.

The V and J genes are TRBV14 and TRBJ1-2; D remains unclear. The germline V and J ends were trimmed by 4 bases and 1 base, with 7 bases remaining between them. Germline CDR1 reads SGHDN; CDR2 reads FVKESK. This CDR3 is built from 13 residues. CDR3 region: CASSPRRNYGYTF. CDR3 nucleotides: TGTGCCAGCAGCCCTAGGCGTAACTATGGCTACACCTTC.

This clone was found once. The rearrangement uses TRBV11-2 and TRBJ1-1; D remains ambiguous. The V gene lost 4 bases and the J gene lost 11 bases, with 11 bases spanning the gap. From germline, CDR1 is SGHAT and CDR2 FQNNGV. This CDR3 has 11 amino acids. This chain's CDR3 is CASSSGPGAFF. In nucleotides, the CDR3 is TGTGCCAGCAGCTCTGGACCGGGGGCTTTCTTT.

V usage is TRBV19 and J usage is TRBJ2-2, with unresolved D. Trimming took 3 bases from V and 1 from J, leaving 12 bases between them. There are 16 residues in the CDR3. Germline V CDR1 and CDR2: LNHDA, SQIVND (reference sequence). In DNA form, the CDR3 reads TGTGCCAGTAGTATGGCCGGCAGACAGAACACCGGGGAGCTGTTTTTT. Protein product: CASSMAGRQNTGELFF.